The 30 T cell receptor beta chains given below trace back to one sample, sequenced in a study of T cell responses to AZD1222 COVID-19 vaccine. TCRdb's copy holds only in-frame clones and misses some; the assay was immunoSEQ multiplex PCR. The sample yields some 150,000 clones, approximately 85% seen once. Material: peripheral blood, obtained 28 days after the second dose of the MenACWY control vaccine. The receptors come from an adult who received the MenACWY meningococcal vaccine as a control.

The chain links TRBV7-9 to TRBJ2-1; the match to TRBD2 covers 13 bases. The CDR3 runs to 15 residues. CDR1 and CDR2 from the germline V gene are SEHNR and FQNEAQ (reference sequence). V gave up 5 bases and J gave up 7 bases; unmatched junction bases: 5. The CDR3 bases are TGTGCCAGCAGCCGGACTAGCGGGAGCGGTAATGAGCAGTTCTTC. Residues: CASSRTSGSGNEQFF.

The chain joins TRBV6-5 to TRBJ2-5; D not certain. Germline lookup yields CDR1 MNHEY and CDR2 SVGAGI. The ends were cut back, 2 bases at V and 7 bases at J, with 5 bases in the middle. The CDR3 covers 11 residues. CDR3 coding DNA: TGTGCCAGCAGTTACCTTCGGACCCAGTACTTC. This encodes CASSYLRTQYF.

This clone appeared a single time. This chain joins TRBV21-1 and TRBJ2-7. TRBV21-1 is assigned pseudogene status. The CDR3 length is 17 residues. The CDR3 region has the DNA TGTGCCAGCAGCAAAGGGTATAGGCAGAACAATCCCTACGAGCAGTACGTC. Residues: CASSKGYRQNNPYEQYV.

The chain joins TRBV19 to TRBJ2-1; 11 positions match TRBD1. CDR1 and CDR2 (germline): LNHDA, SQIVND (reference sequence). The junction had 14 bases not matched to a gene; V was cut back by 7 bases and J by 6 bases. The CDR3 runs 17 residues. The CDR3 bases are TGTGCCAGTACCACAGGCCCGGGACAGGGGGACCTCAATGAGCAGTTCTTC. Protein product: CASTTGPGQGDLNEQFF.

The CDR3 nucleotides are TGTGCCAGCAGCCAAGGTCTGTTGGGCAGGGCTACTGAAGCTTTCTTT. It specifies CASSQGLLGRATEAFF. The chain joins TRBV14 to TRBJ1-1, with a possible D match to TRBD1 (5 bases). The CDR3 consists of 16 residues. Trimming removed 1 base from V and 5 bases from J, with 17 bases in between. The germline V gene has CDR1 SGHDN and CDR2 FVKESK.

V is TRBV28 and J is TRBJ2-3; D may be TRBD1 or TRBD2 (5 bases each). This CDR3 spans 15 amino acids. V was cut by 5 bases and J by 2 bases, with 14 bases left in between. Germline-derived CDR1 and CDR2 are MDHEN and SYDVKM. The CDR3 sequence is CASSSAGTYTDTQYF. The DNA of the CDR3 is TGTGCCAGCAGTAGCGCCGGGACGTACACAGATACGCAGTATTTT.

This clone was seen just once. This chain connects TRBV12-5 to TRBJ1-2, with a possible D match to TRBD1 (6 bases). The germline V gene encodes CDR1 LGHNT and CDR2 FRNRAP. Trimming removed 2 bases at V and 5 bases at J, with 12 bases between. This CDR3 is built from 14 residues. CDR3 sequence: CASGLHGGWYGYTF. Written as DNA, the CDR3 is TGTGCTAGTGGTTTGCACGGGGGCTGGTATGGCTACACCTTC.

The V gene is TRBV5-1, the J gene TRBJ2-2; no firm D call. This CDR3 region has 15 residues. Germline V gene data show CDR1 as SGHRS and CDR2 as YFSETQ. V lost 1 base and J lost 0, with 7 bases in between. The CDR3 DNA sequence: TGCGCCAGCAGCTTGAAGGGCCCGAACACCGGGGAGCTGTTTTTT. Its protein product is CASSLKGPNTGELFF.

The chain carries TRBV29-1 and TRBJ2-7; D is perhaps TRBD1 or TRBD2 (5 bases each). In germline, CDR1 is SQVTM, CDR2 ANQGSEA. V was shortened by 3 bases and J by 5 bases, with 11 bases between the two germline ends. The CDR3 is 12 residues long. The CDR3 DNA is TGCAGCGTTGAGGGGGAACGGGACGAGCAGTACTTC. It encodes CSVEGERDEQYF.

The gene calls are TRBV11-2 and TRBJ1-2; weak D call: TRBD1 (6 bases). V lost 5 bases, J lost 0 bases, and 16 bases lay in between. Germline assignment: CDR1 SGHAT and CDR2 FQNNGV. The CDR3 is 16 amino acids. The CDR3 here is CASSPIRGGANYGYTF. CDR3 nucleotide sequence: TGTGCCAGCAGCCCGATCCGAGGGGGGGCTAACTATGGCTACACCTTC. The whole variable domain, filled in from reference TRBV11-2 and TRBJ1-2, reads EAGVAQSPRYKIIEKRQSVAFWCNPISGHATLYWYQQILGQGPKLLIQFQNNGVVDDSQLPKDRFSAERLKGVDSTLKIQPAKLEDSAVYLCASSPIRGGANYGYTFGSGTRLTVV.

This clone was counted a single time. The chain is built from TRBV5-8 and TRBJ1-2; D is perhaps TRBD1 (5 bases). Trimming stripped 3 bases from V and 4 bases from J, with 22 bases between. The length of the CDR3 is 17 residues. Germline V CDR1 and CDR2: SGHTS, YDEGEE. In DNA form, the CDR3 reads TGTGCCAGCAGCTCCCCGACAGTGACCACCGCTCGCTATGGCTACACCTTC. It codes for CASSSPTVTTARYGYTF.

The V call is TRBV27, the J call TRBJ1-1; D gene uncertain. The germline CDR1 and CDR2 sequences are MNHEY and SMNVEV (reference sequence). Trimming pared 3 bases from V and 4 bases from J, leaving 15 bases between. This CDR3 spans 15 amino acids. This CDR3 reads CASSFRRPRGTEAFF. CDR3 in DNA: TGTGCCAGCAGTTTCCGGCGACCACGGGGCACTGAAGCTTTCTTT.

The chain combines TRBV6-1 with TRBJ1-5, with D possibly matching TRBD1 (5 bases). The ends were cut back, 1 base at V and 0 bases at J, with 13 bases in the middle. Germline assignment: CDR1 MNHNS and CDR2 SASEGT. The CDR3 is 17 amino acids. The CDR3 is CASSEGAGQPSNQPQHF. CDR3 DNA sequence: TGTGCCAGCAGTGAAGGGGCGGGGCAGCCTAGCAATCAGCCCCAGCATTTT.

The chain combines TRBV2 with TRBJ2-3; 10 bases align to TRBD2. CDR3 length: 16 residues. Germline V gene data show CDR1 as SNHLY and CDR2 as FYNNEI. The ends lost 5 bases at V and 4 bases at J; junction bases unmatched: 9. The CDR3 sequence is CASSSPGLASADTQYF. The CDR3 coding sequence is TGTGCCAGCAGTTCCCCGGGACTAGCGTCCGCAGATACGCAGTATTTT.

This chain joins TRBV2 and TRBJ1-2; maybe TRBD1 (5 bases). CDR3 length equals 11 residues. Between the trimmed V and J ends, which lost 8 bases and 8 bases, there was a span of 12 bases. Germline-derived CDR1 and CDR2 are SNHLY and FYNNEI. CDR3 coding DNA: TGTGCCAGCCCGGGGGGGATGGGCTACACCTTC. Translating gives CASPGGMGYTF.

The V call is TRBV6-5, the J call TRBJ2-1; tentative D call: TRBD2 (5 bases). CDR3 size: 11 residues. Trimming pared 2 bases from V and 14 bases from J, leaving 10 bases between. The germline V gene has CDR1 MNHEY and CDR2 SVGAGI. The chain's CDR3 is CASSYLTREFF. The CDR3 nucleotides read TGTGCCAGCAGTTACCTCACTAGGGAGTTCTTC.

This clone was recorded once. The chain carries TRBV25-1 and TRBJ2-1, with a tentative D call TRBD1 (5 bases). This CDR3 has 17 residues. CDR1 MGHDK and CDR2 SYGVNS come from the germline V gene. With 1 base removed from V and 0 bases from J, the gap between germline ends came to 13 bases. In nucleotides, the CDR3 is TGTGCCAGCAGTGAATCTAGGGGCCGGAGCTCCTACAATGAGCAGTTCTTC. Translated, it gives CASSESRGRSSYNEQFF.

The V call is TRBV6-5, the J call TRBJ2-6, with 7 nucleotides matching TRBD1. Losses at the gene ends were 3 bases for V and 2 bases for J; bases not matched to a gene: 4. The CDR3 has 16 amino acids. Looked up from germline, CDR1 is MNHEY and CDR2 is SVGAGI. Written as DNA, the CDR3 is TGTGCCAGCAGTTATTGGCAGGGGGCTGGGGCCAACGTCCTGACTTTC. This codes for CASSYWQGAGANVLTF.

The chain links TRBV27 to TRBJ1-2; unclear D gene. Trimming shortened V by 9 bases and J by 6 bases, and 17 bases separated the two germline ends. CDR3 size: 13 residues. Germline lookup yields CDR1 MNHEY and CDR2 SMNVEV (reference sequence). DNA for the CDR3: TGTGCCAGTGCTTTACGGGAGGCGAATGGCTACACCTTC. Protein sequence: CASALREANGYTF.

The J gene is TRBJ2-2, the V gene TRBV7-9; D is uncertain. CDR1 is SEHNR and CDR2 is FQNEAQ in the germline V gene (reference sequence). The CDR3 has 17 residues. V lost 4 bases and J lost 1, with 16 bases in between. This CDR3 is CASSYPIIIKNTGELFF. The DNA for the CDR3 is TGTGCCAGCAGCTACCCAATAATAATAAAGAACACCGGGGAGCTGTTTTTT.

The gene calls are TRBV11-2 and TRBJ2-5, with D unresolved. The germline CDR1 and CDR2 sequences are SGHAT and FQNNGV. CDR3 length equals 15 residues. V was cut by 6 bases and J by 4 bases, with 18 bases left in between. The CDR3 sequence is CASRSTRVKRETQYF. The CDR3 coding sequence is TGTGCCAGCAGGTCCACAAGGGTAAAGCGAGAGACCCAGTACTTC.

The CDR3 here is CASSPSLSGGGEQYV. CDR3 DNA sequence: TGTGCCAGCTCACCCAGCCTTAGCGGGGGAGGAGAGCAGTACGTC. The chain couples TRBV18 to TRBJ2-7; 9 nucleotides align to TRBD2. CDR3 size: 15 residues. Germline V gene sequence: CDR1 KGHSH, CDR2 LQKENI. V trimming: 3 bases; J trimming: 7 bases; junction bases outside the gene matches: 10.

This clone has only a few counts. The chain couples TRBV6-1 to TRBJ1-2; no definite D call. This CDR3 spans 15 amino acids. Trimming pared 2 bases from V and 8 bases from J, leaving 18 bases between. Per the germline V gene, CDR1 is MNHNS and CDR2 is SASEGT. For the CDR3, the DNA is TGTGCCAGCAGTGAACCCTTCTGGACCCGATGGGGCTACACCTTC. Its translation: CASSEPFWTRWGYTF.

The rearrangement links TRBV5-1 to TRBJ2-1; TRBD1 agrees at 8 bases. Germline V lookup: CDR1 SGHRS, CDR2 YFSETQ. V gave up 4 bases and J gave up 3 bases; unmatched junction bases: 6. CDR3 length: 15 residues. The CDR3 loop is CASSRGTGSYNEQFF. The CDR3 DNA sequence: TGCGCCAGCAGCAGGGGGACAGGCAGCTACAATGAGCAGTTCTTC. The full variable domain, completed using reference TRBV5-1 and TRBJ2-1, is KAGVTQTPRYLIKTRGQQVTLSCSPISGHRSVSWYQQTPGQGLQFLFEYFSETQRNKGNFPGRFSGRQFSNSRSEMNVSTLELGDSALYLCASSRGTGSYNEQFFGPGTRLTVL.

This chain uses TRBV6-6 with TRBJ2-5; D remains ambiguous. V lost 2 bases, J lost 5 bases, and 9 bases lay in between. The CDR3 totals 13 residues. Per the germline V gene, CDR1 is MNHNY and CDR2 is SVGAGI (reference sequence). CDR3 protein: CASSYGPGETQYF. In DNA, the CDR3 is TGTGCCAGCAGTTACGGTCCCGGGGAGACCCAGTACTTC.

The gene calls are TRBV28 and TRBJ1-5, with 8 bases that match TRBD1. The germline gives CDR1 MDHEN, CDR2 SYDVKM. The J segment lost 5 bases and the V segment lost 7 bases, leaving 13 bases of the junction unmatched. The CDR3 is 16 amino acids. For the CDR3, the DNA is TGTGCCAGCAACAAAGGGGGCCCCAGGGGGCATCAGCCCCAGCATTTT. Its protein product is CASNKGGPRGHQPQHF.

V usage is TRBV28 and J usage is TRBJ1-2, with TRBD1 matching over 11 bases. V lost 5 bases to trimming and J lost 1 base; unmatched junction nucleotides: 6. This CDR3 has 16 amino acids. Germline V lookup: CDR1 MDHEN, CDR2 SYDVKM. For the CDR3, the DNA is TGTGCCAGCAGTCTTGGGACAGGGGGTTATAACTATGGCTACACCTTC. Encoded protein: CASSLGTGGYNYGYTF.

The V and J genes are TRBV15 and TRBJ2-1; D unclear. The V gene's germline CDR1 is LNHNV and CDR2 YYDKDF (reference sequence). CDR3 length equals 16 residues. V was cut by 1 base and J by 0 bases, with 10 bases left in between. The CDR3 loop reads CATSRVRQSSYNEQFF. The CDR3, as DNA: TGTGCCACCAGCAGAGTGCGGCAAAGCTCCTACAATGAGCAGTTCTTC.

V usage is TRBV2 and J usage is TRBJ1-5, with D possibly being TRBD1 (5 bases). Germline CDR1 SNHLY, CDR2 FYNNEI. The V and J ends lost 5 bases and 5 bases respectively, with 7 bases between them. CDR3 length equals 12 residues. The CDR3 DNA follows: TGTGCCAGCAGTTTAGGGGATCAGCCCCAGCATTTT. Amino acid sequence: CASSLGDQPQHF. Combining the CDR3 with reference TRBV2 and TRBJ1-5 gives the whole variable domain EPEVTQTPSHQVTQMGQEVILRCVPISNHLYFYWYRQILGQKVEFLVSFYNNEISEKSEIFDDQFSVERPDGSNFTLKIRSTKLEDSAMYFCASSLGDQPQHFGDGTRLSIL.

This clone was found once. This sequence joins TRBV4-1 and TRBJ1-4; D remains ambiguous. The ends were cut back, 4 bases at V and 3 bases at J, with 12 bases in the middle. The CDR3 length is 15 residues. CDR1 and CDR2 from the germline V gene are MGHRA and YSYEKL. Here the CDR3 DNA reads TGCGCCAGCAGCCCCTTAGGGTGGGCTAATGAAAAACTGTTTTTT. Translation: CASSPLGWANEKLFF.